These 18 T cell receptor beta chains share one sample of origin, sequenced in a study of T cell responses to AZD1222 COVID-19 vaccine. Produced via immunoSEQ multiplex PCR; TCRdb's table is partial and in-frame only. In the table there are some 130,000 clones, 85% to 90% of which are singletons. The sequencing here drew on peripheral blood, taken on day 0 of AZD1222 vaccination. The receptors were sampled from an adult in good health.

The chain couples TRBV6-5 to TRBJ2-5, with TRBD1 matching over 7 bases. Per germline, CDR1 MNHEY and CDR2 SVGAGI. This CDR3 comprises 15 residues. The V and J ends lost 0 bases and 4 bases, in that order; junction bases with no gene match: 5. The CDR3 DNA reads TGTGCCAGCAGTTACTCGACAGGGATCCGAGAGACCCAGTACTTC. Translating it yields CASSYSTGIRETQYF.

This chain joins TRBV7-8 and TRBJ2-4, with 15 bases fitting TRBD2. The CDR3 runs 22 residues. Unmatched junction bases numbered 18, after V lost 5 bases and J lost 1 base. Germline CDR1 is SGHVS and CDR2 is FQNEAQ. The chain's CDR3 is CASSPRTSGGVGTVVAKNIQYF. The CDR3 nucleotides read TGTGCCAGCAGCCCACGGACTAGCGGGGGGGTTGGGACGGTGGTCGCCAAAAACATTCAGTACTTC.

V is TRBV5-1 and J is TRBJ2-7; D may be TRBD1 (7 bases). Germline CDR1 and CDR2: SGHRS and YFSETQ. The V and J ends lost 4 bases and 3 bases respectively, with 14 bases between them. The CDR3 contains 14 residues. The CDR3 spells CASSPQGGGYEQYF. CDR3 DNA: TGCGCCAGCAGCCCCCAGGGGGGCGGCTACGAGCAGTACTTC.

The chain recombines TRBV18 with TRBJ1-4; possibly TRBD1 for D (6 bases). The ends were cut back, 3 bases at V and 7 bases at J, with 18 bases in the middle. CDR1 KGHSH and CDR2 LQKENI come from the germline V gene. The CDR3 is 16 amino acids. The CDR3 DNA reads TGTGCCAGCTCACCCGACACAGGGATCCATGGTGAAAAACTGTTTTTT. It codes for CASSPDTGIHGEKLFF.

This chain connects TRBV19 to TRBJ2-6; D possibly matches TRBD1 or TRBD2 (7 bases each). The CDR3 extends over 19 amino acids. CDR1 is LNHDA, CDR2 SQIVND, per germline (reference sequence). V was pared by 5 bases and J by 2 bases, with 22 bases between. Here the CDR3 reads CASSPWQGGESTGANVLTF. The DNA of the CDR3 is TGTGCCAGTAGTCCATGGCAGGGGGGGGAGTCGACTGGGGCCAACGTCCTGACTTTC.

The chain combines TRBV6-2 or TRBV6-3 with TRBJ2-1; D could derive from TRBD1 or TRBD2 (5 bases each). The CDR3 has 15 amino acids. V lost 2 bases and J lost 2, with 10 bases in between. Germline-derived CDR1 and CDR2 are MNHEY and SVGEGT. The CDR3 protein is CASSYGTPAYNEQFF. The DNA for the CDR3 is TGTGCCAGCAGTTACGGGACCCCAGCCTACAATGAGCAGTTCTTC.

The chain joins TRBV7-2 to TRBJ1-5, with D possibly being TRBD1 (6 bases). CDR3 length: 13 residues. The germline CDR1 and CDR2 sequences are SGHTA and FQGNSA. V gave up 5 bases and J gave up 8 bases, with 13 bases separating them. CDR3 DNA: TGTGCCAGCAGCCCACAGGGTTCGGAGCCCCAGCATTTT. This encodes CASSPQGSEPQHF.

The genes are TRBV5-1 and TRBJ1-3; D is undetermined. CDR1 is SGHRS, CDR2 YFSETQ, per germline. The V end lost 0 bases, the J end lost 3 bases, and 7 bases lay between the germline ends. This CDR3 has 14 residues. CDR3 sequence reads: CASSLAGIGNTIYF. CDR3 DNA: TGCGCCAGCAGCTTGGCAGGTATTGGAAACACCATATATTTT.

This sequence joins TRBV9 and TRBJ1-4, with D unclear. CDR1 is SGDLS and CDR2 is YYNGEE in the germline V gene. The germline V and J ends were trimmed by 0 bases and 4 bases, with 7 bases remaining between them. The CDR3 consists of 14 residues. Here the CDR3 reads CASSVAPINEKLFF. CDR3 in DNA: TGTGCCAGCAGCGTAGCTCCGATTAATGAAAAACTGTTTTTT.

V usage is TRBV2 and J usage is TRBJ1-4, with D possibly TRBD1 on 5 matching bases. CDR3 length: 15 residues. V lost 6 bases to trimming and J lost 4 bases, with 15 bases between them. Per the germline V gene, CDR1 is SNHLY and CDR2 is FYNNEI. This chain's CDR3 is CASSRESGYNEKLFF. The CDR3 DNA reads as TGTGCCAGCAGCAGGGAGTCGGGCTATAATGAAAAACTGTTTTTT.

This sequence joins TRBV11-2 and TRBJ2-7; TRBD1 might be the D (6 bases). Deletions cut 2 bases from V and 6 bases from J, with 17 bases between. CDR1 and CDR2 (germline): SGHAT, FQNNGV. The CDR3 extends over 15 amino acids. DNA of the CDR3: TGTGCCAGCAGCTTAATACAGGGCGAGGGGAGCGAGCAGTACTTC. This sequence encodes CASSLIQGEGSEQYF.

This clone was found a few times. CDR3 sequence reads: CASSLQPNTEAFF. In DNA, the CDR3 is TGTGCCAGCAGCCTCCAACCGAACACTGAAGCTTTCTTT. This rearrangement joins TRBV28 to TRBJ1-1; D is unclear. Germline CDR1 and CDR2: MDHEN and SYDVKM. Trimming pared 6 bases from V and 1 base from J, leaving 9 bases between. The CDR3 is made up of 13 amino acids.

The V call is TRBV6-2 or TRBV6-3, the J call TRBJ2-7; 10 bases are a match to TRBD1. V shed 2 bases and J 1 base; nucleotides not matched to a gene: 2. Germline V lookup: CDR1 MNHEY, CDR2 SVGEGT. The CDR3 totals 15 residues. Here the CDR3 DNA reads TGTGCCAGCAGTTACATGGGACAGGGGTCCTACGAGCAGTACTTC. Its protein is CASSYMGQGSYEQYF.

This clone was observed once. The chain is built from TRBV10-2 and TRBJ2-6; maybe TRBD2 (5 bases). CDR3 size: 15 residues. V shed 2 bases and J shed 2 bases, with 7 bases lying between them. Per the germline V gene, CDR1 is WSHSY and CDR2 is SAAADI. CDR3 region: CASSERGTGANVLTF. CDR3 coding DNA: TGCGCCAGCAGTGAGCGGGGTACTGGGGCCAACGTCCTGACTTTC.

The chain is built from TRBV11-2 and TRBJ2-3; 11 positions match TRBD2. Trimming cost V 1 base and J 4 bases; bases outside gene matches: 4. The CDR3 loop spans 16 amino acids. The germline V gene encodes CDR1 SGHAT and CDR2 FQNNGV. In nucleotides, the CDR3 is TGTGCCAGCAGCTTAGTTAGCGGGGGGGAATCAGATACGCAGTATTTT. Translated, it gives CASSLVSGGESDTQYF.

The chain carries TRBV5-1 and TRBJ2-5; 9 bases are shared with TRBD2. Germline trimming cut 2 bases from V and 6 bases from J; bases unmatched to any gene: 8. The CDR3 consists of 15 residues. Germline CDR1 SGHRS, CDR2 YFSETQ. The DNA of the CDR3 is TGCGCCAGCAGCTTTGCCTTAGCGGGGGCACAGACCCAGTACTTC. Protein: CASSFALAGAQTQYF. The variable domain in full, with the rest retrieved from reference TRBV5-1 and TRBJ2-5, is KAGVTQTPRYLIKTRGQQVTLSCSPISGHRSVSWYQQTPGQGLQFLFEYFSETQRNKGNFPGRFSGRQFSNSRSEMNVSTLELGDSALYLCASSFALAGAQTQYFGPGTRLLVL.

CDR3 nucleotide sequence: TGTGCCAGCAGCTGGCCGGGACAGGTGAATTCACCCCTCCACTTT. Amino acids: CASSWPGQVNSPLHF. The genes are TRBV7-9 and TRBJ1-6; 8 bases are a match to TRBD1. Germline lookup yields CDR1 SEHNR and CDR2 FQNEAQ (reference sequence). V trimming: 4 bases; J trimming: 7 bases; junction bases outside the gene matches: 6. This CDR3 spans 15 amino acids.

The chain carries TRBV19 and TRBJ2-5; a weak D match, TRBD2 (5 bases). CDR3 length: 13 amino acids. CDR1 is LNHDA and CDR2 is SQIVND in the germline V gene (reference sequence). Trimming left V 8 bases short and J 1 base short, with 11 bases between. CDR3 nucleotide sequence: TGTGCCAGTGCTATAGCGATCCAAGAGACCCAGTACTTC. Encoded protein: CASAIAIQETQYF.